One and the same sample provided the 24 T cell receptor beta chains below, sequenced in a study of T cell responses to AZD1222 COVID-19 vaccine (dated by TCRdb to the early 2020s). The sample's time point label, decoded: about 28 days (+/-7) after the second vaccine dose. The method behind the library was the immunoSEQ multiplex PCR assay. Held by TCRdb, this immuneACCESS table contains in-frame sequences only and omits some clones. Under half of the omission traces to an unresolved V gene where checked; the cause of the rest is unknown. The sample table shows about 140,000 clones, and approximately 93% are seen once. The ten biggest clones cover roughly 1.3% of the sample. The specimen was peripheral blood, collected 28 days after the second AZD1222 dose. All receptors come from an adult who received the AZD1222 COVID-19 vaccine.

The CDR3 DNA is TGTGCCAGCTCACCCACAGGGCAGGTTATGAACACTGAAGCTTTCTTT. Its translation: CASSPTGQVMNTEAFF. J is TRBJ1-1 and V is TRBV18; D might be TRBD1 (6 bases). The V gene's germline CDR1 is KGHSH and CDR2 LQKENI. V was clipped by 3 bases and J by 0 bases, with 14 bases between them. The CDR3 is 16 amino acids.

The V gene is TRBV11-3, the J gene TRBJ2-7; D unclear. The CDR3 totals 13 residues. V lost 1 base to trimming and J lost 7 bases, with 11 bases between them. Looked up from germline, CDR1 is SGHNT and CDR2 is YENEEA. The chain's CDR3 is CASSLGSLGEQYF. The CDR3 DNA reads TGTGCCAGCAGCTTAGGTAGCCTGGGAGAGCAGTACTTC.

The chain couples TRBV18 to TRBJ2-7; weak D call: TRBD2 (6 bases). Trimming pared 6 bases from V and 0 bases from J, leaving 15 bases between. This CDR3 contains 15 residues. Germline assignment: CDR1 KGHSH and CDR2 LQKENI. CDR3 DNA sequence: TGTGCCAGCTCGCCGCTCGTGGGGGGCTCCTACGAGCAGTACTTC. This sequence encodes CASSPLVGGSYEQYF.

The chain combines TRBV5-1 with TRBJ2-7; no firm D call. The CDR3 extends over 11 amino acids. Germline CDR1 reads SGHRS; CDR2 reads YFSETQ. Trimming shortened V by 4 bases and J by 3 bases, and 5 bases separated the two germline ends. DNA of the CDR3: TGCGCCAGCAGCGCAAACTACGAGCAGTACTTC. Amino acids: CASSANYEQYF. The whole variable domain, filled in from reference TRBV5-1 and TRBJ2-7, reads KAGVTQTPRYLIKTRGQQVTLSCSPISGHRSVSWYQQTPGQGLQFLFEYFSETQRNKGNFPGRFSGRQFSNSRSEMNVSTLELGDSALYLCASSANYEQYFGPGTRLTVT.

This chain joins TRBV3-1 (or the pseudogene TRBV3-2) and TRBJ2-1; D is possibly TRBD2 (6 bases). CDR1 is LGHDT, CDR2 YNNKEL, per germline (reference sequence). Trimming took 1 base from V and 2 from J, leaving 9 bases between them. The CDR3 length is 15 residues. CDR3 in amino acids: CASSQGGLTYNEQFF. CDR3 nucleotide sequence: TGTGCCAGCAGCCAAGGGGGACTTACCTACAATGAGCAGTTCTTC.

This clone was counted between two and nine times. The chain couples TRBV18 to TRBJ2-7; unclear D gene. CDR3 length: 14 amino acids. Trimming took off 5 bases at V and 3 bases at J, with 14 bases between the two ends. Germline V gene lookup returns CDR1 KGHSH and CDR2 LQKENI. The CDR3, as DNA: TGTGCCAGCTCAGAAAGGCCGGGCCTCTACGAGCAGTACTTC. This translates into CASSERPGLYEQYF.

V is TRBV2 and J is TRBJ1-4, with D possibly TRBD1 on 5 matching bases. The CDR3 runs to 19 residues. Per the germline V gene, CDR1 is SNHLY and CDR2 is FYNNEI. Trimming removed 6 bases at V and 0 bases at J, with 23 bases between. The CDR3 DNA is TGTGCCAGCAGAACCGGGACGGAAGCTTCCTCGCCAACTAATGAAAAACTGTTTTTT. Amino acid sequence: CASRTGTEASSPTNEKLFF.

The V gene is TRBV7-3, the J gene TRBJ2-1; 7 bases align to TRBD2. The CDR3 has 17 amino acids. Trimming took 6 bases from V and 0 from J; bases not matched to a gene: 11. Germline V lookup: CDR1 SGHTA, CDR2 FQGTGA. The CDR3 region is CASRAGSGLSSYNEQFF. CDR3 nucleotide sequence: TGTGCCAGCAGAGCGGGGAGCGGGTTAAGCTCCTACAATGAGCAGTTCTTC.

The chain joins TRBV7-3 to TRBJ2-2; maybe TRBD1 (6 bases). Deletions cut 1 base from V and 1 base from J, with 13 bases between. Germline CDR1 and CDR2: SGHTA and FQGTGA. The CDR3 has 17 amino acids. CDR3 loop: CASSLMRQEVNTGELFF. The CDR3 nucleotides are TGTGCCAGCAGCTTAATGCGACAGGAGGTGAACACCGGGGAGCTGTTTTTT. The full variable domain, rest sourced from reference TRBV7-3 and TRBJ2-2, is GAGVSQTPSNKVTEKGKYVELRCDPISGHTALYWYRQSLGQGPEFLIYFQGTGAADDSGLPNDRFFAVRPEGSVSTLKIQRTERGDSAVYLCASSLMRQEVNTGELFFGEGSRLTVL.

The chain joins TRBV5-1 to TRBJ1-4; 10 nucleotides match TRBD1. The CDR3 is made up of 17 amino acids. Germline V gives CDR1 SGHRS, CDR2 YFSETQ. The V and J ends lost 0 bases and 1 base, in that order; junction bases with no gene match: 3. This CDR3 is CASSLGQGAGTNEKLFF. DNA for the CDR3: TGCGCCAGCAGCTTGGGACAGGGGGCCGGAACTAATGAAAAACTGTTTTTT. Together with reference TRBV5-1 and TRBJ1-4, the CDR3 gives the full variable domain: KAGVTQTPRYLIKTRGQQVTLSCSPISGHRSVSWYQQTPGQGLQFLFEYFSETQRNKGNFPGRFSGRQFSNSRSEMNVSTLELGDSALYLCASSLGQGAGTNEKLFFGSGTQLSVL.

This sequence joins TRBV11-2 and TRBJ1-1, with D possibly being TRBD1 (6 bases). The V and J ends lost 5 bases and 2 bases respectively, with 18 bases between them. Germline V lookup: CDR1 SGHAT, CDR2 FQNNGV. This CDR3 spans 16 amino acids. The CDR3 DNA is TGTGCCAGCAGCCCGAGGGGGGCGCAGACCAACACTGAAGCTTTCTTT. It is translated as CASSPRGAQTNTEAFF.

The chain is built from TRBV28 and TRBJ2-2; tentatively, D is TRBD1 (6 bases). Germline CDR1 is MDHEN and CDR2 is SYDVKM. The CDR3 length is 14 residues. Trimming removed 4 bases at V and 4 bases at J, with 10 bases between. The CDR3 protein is CASSSGQTTGELFF. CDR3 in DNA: TGTGCCAGCAGTTCAGGACAGACCACCGGGGAGCTGTTTTTT.

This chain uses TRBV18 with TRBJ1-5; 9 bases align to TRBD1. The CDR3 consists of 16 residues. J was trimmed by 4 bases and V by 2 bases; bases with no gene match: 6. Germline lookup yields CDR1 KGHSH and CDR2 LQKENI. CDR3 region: CASSPTGTGINQPQHF. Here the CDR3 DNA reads TGTGCCAGCTCACCAACCGGGACAGGGATTAATCAGCCCCAGCATTTT.

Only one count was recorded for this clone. This CDR3 is CASSLSRGAFF. As DNA, the CDR3 is TGTGCCAGCAGTTTATCCAGGGGAGCTTTCTTT. The chain is built from TRBV12-3 or TRBV12-4 and TRBJ1-1; D perhaps matches TRBD1 (6 bases). The CDR3 spans 11 residues. V was clipped by 2 bases and J by 10 bases, with 8 bases between them.

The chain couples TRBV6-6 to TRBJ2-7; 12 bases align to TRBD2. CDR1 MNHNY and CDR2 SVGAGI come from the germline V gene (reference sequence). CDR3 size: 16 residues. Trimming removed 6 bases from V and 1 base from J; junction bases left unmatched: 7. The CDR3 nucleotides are TGTGCCAGCAGAGATTCTAGCGGGAGGGTGTCCTACGAGCAGTACTTC. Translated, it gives CASRDSSGRVSYEQYF.

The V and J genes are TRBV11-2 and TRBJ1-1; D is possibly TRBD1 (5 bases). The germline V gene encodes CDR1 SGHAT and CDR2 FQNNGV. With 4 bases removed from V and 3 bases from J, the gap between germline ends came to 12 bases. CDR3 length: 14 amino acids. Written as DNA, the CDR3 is TGTGCCAGCAGCTGGACGTGGGGGGACACTGAAGCTTTCTTT. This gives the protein CASSWTWGDTEAFF.

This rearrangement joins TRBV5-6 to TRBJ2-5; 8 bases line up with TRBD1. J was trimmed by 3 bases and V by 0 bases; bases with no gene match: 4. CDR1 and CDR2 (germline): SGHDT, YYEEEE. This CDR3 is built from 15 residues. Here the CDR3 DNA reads TGTGCCAGCAGCTTGGCGCGGACAGGGAAAGAGACCCAGTACTTC. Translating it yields CASSLARTGKETQYF. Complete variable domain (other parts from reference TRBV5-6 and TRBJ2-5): DAGVTQSPTHLIKTRGQQVTLRCSPKSGHDTVSWYQQALGQGPQFIFQYYEEEERQRGNFPDRFSGHQFPNYSSELNVNALLLGDSALYLCASSLARTGKETQYFGPGTRLLVL.

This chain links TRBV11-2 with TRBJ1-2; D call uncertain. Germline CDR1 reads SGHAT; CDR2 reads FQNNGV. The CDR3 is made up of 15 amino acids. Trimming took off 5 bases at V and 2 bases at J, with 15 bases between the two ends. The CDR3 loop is CASSVDVGNNYGYTF. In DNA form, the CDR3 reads TGTGCCAGCAGCGTGGATGTTGGAAACAACTATGGCTACACCTTC.

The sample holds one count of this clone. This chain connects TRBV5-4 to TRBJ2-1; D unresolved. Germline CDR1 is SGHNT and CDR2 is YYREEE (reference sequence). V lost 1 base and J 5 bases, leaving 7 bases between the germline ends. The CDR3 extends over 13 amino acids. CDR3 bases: TGTGCCAGCAGCTTGTCCCCACACAATGAGCAGTTCTTC. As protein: CASSLSPHNEQFF.

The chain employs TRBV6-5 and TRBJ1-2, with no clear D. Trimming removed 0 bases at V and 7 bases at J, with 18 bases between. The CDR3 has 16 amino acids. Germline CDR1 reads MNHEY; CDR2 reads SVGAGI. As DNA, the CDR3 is TGTGCCAGCAGTTACTCGGAACTCACTGGAGTCTCTGGCTACACCTTC. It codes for CASSYSELTGVSGYTF.

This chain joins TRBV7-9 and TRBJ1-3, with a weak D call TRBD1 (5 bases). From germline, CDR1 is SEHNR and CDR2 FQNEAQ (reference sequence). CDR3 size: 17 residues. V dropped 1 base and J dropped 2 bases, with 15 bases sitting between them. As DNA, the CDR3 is TGTGCCAGCAGCTTAGATGGAGGGGTGATGGCTGGAAACACCATATATTTT. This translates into CASSLDGGVMAGNTIYF.

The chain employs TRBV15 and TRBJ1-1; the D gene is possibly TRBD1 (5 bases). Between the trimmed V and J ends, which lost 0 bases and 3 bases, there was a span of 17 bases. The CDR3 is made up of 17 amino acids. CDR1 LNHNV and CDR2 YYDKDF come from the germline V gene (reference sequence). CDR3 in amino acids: CATSRDRRGTLYTEAFF. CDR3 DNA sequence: TGTGCCACCAGCAGAGATCGAAGGGGAACCCTCTACACTGAAGCTTTCTTT. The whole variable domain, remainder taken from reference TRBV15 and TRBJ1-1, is DAMVIQNPRYQVTQFGKPVTLSCSQTLNHNVMYWYQQKSSQAPKLLFHYYDKDFNNEADTPDNFQSRRPNTSFCFLDIRSPGLGDTAMYLCATSRDRRGTLYTEAFFGQGTRLTVV.

The CDR3 reads CASSKNRTGGLATNEKLFF. The CDR3 DNA follows: TGCGCCAGCAGTAAGAATCGGACAGGGGGCCTTGCAACTAATGAAAAACTGTTTTTT. This sequence joins TRBV5-1 and TRBJ1-4, with 11 positions matching TRBD1. The CDR3 extends over 19 amino acids. Unmatched junction bases numbered 12, after V lost 5 bases and J lost 0 bases. Germline V gives CDR1 SGHRS, CDR2 YFSETQ.

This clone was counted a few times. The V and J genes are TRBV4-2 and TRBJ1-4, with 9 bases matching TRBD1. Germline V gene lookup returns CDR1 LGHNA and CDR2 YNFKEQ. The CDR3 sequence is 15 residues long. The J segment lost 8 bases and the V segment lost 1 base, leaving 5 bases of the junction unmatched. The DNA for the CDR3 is TGTGCCAGCAGCCAAGCGACAGGGGGGAGGGAAAAACTGTTTTTT. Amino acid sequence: CASSQATGGREKLFF.